These 21 T cell receptor delta chains share one sample of origin, sequenced in a study of Vδ1+ human thymocytes (dated by TCRdb to the late 2010s). Results and caveats for the whole study, not just this receptor: The thymic TRG and TRD repertoires appeared highly polyclonal, with Gaussian CDR3 length distributions, in contrast to the oligoclonal repertoires of peripheral blood.

These receptors lack a known antigen. Sequenced on an Illumina MiSeq. RNA was extracted with the RNeasy mini kit and reverse transcribed using Superscript III. CDR3 amplicons were produced by multiplex PCR using pooled V-gene forward primers and a constant-region reverse primer with Illumina adaptor overhangs. For TCRdb, the public reads were processed anew by CATT, and duplicate DNA sequences were folded into one row. This sample gives about 58,000 delta-chain clones in total; roughly 15% of them show up just once. The top ten constitute 0.3% to 0.45% of the sample. The sequenced sample was Vdelta1+ gamma-delta thymocytes from the thymus. The cell subset or site label for this specimen denotes: FACS-sorted CD3+ TCRalphabeta- TCRVdelta1+ TCRVdelta2- thymocytes. The receptors originated from a girl under three years old who had congenital heart surgery.

The chain carries TRDV1 and TRDJ1; TRDD3 matches 8 bases. The length of the CDR3 is 18 residues. Unmatched junction bases numbered 13, after V lost 2 bases and J lost 2 bases. The germline V gene encodes CDR1 TSWWSYY and CDR2 QGS. CDR3 in amino acids: CALGESVRPGIRTDKLIF. The DNA of the CDR3 is TGTGCTCTTGGGGAATCGGTACGTCCCGGGATACGGACCGATAAACTCATCTTT.

This chain joins TRDV1 and TRDJ1, with a tentative D call TRDD3 (6 bases). Trimming took off 6 bases at V and 0 bases at J, with 20 bases between the two ends. CDR1 TSWWSYY and CDR2 QGS come from the germline V gene. The CDR3 has 17 amino acids. CDR3 amino acids: CALGPVCWGPYTDKLIF. In DNA form, the CDR3 reads TGTGCTCTTGGTCCCGTTTGCTGGGGACCGTACACCGATAAACTCATCTTT.

This chain uses TRDV1 with TRDJ1; possibly TRDD3 for D (6 bases). The V end lost 3 bases, the J end lost 5 bases, and 13 bases lay between the germline ends. The CDR3 is made up of 14 amino acids. Per germline, CDR1 TSWWSYY and CDR2 QGS. CDR3 region: CALGDARGGDKLIF. The CDR3, as DNA: TGTGCTCTTGGGGACGCGAGGGGGGGAGATAAACTCATCTTT.

The table lists this clone with a few counts. The chain is built from TRDV1 and TRDJ1; 12 bases are a match to TRDD3. Unmatched junction bases numbered 20, after V lost 0 bases and J lost 3 bases. This CDR3 region has 22 residues. Germline lookup yields CDR1 TSWWSYY and CDR2 QGS. In nucleotides, the CDR3 is TGTGCTCTTGGGGAACTCCATCCTGTGACTGGGGGATACCAGGGATGGGCCGATAAACTCATCTTT. It yields the protein CALGELHPVTGGYQGWADKLIF.

The genes are TRDV1 and TRDJ1, with 11 bases lining up with TRDD3. Germline-derived CDR1 and CDR2 are TSWWSYY and QGS. The CDR3 extends over 22 amino acids. The J segment lost 0 bases and the V segment lost 2 bases, leaving 20 bases of the junction unmatched. The CDR3 DNA follows: TGTGCTCTTGGGGAAGCCCCCTCCTACTTGGGGGATACGTGCCATTACACCGATAAACTCATCTTT. This codes for CALGEAPSYLGDTCHYTDKLIF.

This clone was seen a few times. The chain joins TRDV1 to TRDJ1; 12 bases match TRDD3. V shed 0 bases and J 3 bases; nucleotides not matched to a gene: 17. This CDR3 has 21 amino acids. Germline V gives CDR1 TSWWSYY, CDR2 QGS. CDR3 DNA sequence: TGTGCTCTTGGGGAACTACGGTGCCTCCTGGGGGATACGGTGTTGGCCGATAAACTCATCTTT. Protein: CALGELRCLLGDTVLADKLIF.

The gene calls are TRDV1 and TRDJ1; possible D gene TRDD2, 6 bases. This CDR3 is built from 19 residues. CDR1 and CDR2 from the germline V gene are TSWWSYY and QGS. The germline V and J ends were trimmed by 1 base and 0 bases, with 21 bases remaining between them. The CDR3 spells CALGEHPFLSALDTDKLIF. The CDR3 region has the DNA TGTGCTCTTGGGGAACACCCTTTCCTATCCGCTTTGGACACCGATAAACTCATCTTT.

This clone appeared a few times. The rearrangement links TRDV1 to TRDJ1, with 7 bases fitting TRDD3. There are 19 residues in the CDR3. Germline CDR1 reads TSWWSYY; CDR2 reads QGS. V shed 5 bases and J 1 base; nucleotides not matched to a gene: 19. CDR3: CALGNLLVLGGRVTDKLIF. DNA of the CDR3: TGTGCTCTTGGGAACCTTCTCGTGCTGGGGGGACGGGTCACCGATAAACTCATCTTT.

This clone appeared a few times. The chain couples TRDV1 to TRDJ1; TRDD2 is a possible D gene (6 bases). The length of the CDR3 is 16 residues. The V gene's germline CDR1 is TSWWSYY and CDR2 QGS. Trimming left V 3 bases short and J 4 bases short, with 18 bases between. CDR3 DNA: TGTGCTCTTGGGGAGGGGGCCTTCCGATCAGTCGATAAACTCATCTTT. It codes for CALGEGAFRSVDKLIF.

There are a few counts of this clone. The genes are TRDV1 and TRDJ2; tentative D call: TRDD2 (6 bases). Germline V gene data show CDR1 as TSWWSYY and CDR2 as QGS. The CDR3 is 17 amino acids. V lost 4 bases, J lost 4 bases, and 19 bases lay in between. The CDR3 DNA follows: TGTGCTCTTGGGGGGGGCCTTCCCTCCCTAGAGACAGCACAACTCTTCTTT. This gives the protein CALGGGLPSLETAQLFF.

The rearrangement links TRDV1 to TRDJ1, with TRDD3 identical over 13 bases. Germline lookup yields CDR1 TSWWSYY and CDR2 QGS. The CDR3 consists of 22 residues. V gave up 9 bases and J gave up 0 bases; unmatched junction bases: 25. CDR3 amino acids: CALSCYYLQGVLGDTYTDKLIF. The CDR3 coding sequence is TGTGCTCTCTCATGCTATTATTTACAGGGGGTACTGGGGGATACGTACACCGATAAACTCATCTTT.

In this sample, this clone turned up a few times. The chain is built from TRDV1 and TRDJ1, with 7 positions matching TRDD3. The CDR3 contains 18 residues. Per the germline V gene, CDR1 is TSWWSYY and CDR2 is QGS. Unmatched junction bases numbered 19, after V lost 6 bases and J lost 3 bases. Here the CDR3 reads CALGSPRGIKLTPDKLIF. CDR3 nucleotide sequence: TGTGCTCTTGGCTCGCCGCGGGGGATCAAATTAACTCCCGATAAACTCATCTTT.

The rearrangement uses TRDV1 and TRDJ1; tentative D call: TRDD3 (5 bases). Germline V gene data show CDR1 as TSWWSYY and CDR2 as QGS. This CDR3 is 13 amino acids long. With 5 bases removed from V and 2 bases from J, the gap between germline ends came to 9 bases. CDR3 sequence reads: CALGRWGTDKLIF. The CDR3 region has the DNA TGTGCTCTTGGGAGGTGGGGTACCGATAAACTCATCTTT.

This clone was detected only a few times. The rearrangement uses TRDV1 and TRDJ1; TRDD2 is a possible D gene (6 bases). Trimming shortened V by 0 bases and J by 0 bases, and 26 bases separated the two germline ends. The CDR3 runs to 21 residues. CDR1 is TSWWSYY, CDR2 QGS, per germline. The CDR3 sequence is CALGELSYVGWREEYTDKLIF. The CDR3, as DNA: TGTGCTCTTGGGGAACTATCCTACGTCGGATGGAGGGAGGAGTACACCGATAAACTCATCTTT.

The chain joins TRDV1 to TRDJ1; 10 bases are shared with TRDD3. The J segment lost 0 bases and the V segment lost 1 base, leaving 11 bases of the junction unmatched. Germline V gives CDR1 TSWWSYY, CDR2 QGS. CDR3 size: 19 residues. The CDR3 loop reads CALGEQGDVWGIHTDKLIF. The CDR3 nucleotides are TGTGCTCTTGGGGAACAAGGCGATGTATGGGGGATACACACCGATAAACTCATCTTT.

This clone was detected only a few times. The chain combines TRDV1 with TRDJ1; D is perhaps TRDD2 or TRDD3 (6 bases each). Trimming took 3 bases from V and 4 from J, leaving 27 bases between them. This CDR3 is built from 19 residues. CDR1 and CDR2 (germline): TSWWSYY, QGS. The CDR3 DNA reads TGTGCTCTTGGGGATTCCTTCCCACGGAGGGGATCGCGGAACGATAAACTCATCTTT. It specifies CALGDSFPRRGSRNDKLIF.

In its sample, this clone was seen a few times. The genes are TRDV1 and TRDJ1; perhaps TRDD3 as D (10 bases). V gave up 5 bases and J gave up 1 base, with 29 bases separating them. The germline V gene encodes CDR1 TSWWSYY and CDR2 QGS. The CDR3 is 20 residues long. The CDR3, as DNA: TGTGCTCTTGGGAAGGGCCTTCCTACGTTTTTGGGGGATACCACCGATAAACTCATCTTT. Translated, it gives CALGKGLPTFLGDTTDKLIF.

The rearrangement joins TRDV1 to TRDJ1, with D tentatively TRDD3 (5 bases). V was pared by 9 bases and J by 0 bases, with 26 bases between. Germline CDR1 and CDR2: TSWWSYY and QGS. This CDR3 spans 18 amino acids. The CDR3 sequence is CALSPLRPRGAYTDKLIF. CDR3 DNA sequence: TGTGCTCTCTCCCCCCTGCGGCCCCGGGGGGCGTACACCGATAAACTCATCTTT.

This chain links TRDV1 with TRDJ1; D is uncertain. The CDR3 extends over 18 amino acids. Germline lookup yields CDR1 TSWWSYY and CDR2 QGS. V was trimmed by 4 bases and J by 0 bases, leaving 21 bases between them. Written as DNA, the CDR3 is TGTGCTCTTGGGGGAATATCCTCGACGGCGTCTTACACCGATAAACTCATCTTT. As protein: CALGGISSTASYTDKLIF.

Only a few counts were recorded for this clone. This chain links TRDV1 with TRDJ1; 9 positions match TRDD3. Losses at the gene ends were 1 base for V and 0 bases for J; bases not matched to a gene: 12. In germline, CDR1 is TSWWSYY, CDR2 QGS. The CDR3 has 19 amino acids. This chain's CDR3 is CALGEHRSGGYSYTDKLIF. DNA for the CDR3: TGTGCTCTTGGGGAACATAGGTCCGGGGGATACTCGTACACCGATAAACTCATCTTT.

The V gene is TRDV2, the J gene TRDJ1, with 11 bases lining up with TRDD3. Germline CDR1 reads GEAIGNYY; CDR2 reads EKD. The CDR3 consists of 20 residues. J lost 8 bases, V lost 0 bases, and 22 bases had no gene match. This CDR3 reads CACDTEEWGIRAVGYIKLIF. DNA for the CDR3: TGTGCCTGTGACACCGAGGAATGGGGGATACGGGCGGTGGGATATATCAAACTCATCTTT.